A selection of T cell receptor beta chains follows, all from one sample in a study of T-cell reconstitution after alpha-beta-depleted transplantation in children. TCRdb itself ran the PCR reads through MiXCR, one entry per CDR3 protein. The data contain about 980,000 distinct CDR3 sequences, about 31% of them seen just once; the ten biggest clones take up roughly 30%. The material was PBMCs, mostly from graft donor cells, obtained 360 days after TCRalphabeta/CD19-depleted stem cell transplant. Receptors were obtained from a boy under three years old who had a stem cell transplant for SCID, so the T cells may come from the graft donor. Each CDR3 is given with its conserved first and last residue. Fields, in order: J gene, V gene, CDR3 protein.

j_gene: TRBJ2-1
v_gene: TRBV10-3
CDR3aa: CAISEGTNYNEQFF

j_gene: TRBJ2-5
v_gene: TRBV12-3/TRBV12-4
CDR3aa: CASSFPGSAAETQYF

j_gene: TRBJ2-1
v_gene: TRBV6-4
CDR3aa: CASSDGTSREQFF

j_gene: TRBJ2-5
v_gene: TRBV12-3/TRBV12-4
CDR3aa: CASSFRWEREETQYF

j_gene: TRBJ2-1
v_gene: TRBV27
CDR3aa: CASSFGGPTGLYNEQFF

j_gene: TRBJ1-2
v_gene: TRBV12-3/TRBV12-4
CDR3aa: CASSSNRNYGYTF

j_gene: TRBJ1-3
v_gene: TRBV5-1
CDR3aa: CASSPIAGGNTIYF

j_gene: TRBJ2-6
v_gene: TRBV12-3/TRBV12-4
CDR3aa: CASSATRSGGANVLTF

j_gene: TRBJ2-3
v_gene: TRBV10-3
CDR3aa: CAISGHESTDTQYF

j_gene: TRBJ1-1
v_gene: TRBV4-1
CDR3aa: CASSQYGTVNTEAFF

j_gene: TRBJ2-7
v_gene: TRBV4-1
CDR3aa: CASSRSGEAYEQYF

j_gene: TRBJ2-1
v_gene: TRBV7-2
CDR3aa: CASSGKGLAGGYNEQFF

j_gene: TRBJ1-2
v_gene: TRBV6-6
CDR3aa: CASQHYGYTF

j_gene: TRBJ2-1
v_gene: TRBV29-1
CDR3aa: CSAEGTGRNEQFF

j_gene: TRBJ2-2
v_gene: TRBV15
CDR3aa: CATSRGGRPANTGELFF

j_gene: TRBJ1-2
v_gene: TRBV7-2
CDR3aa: CASSLVGLRHTF

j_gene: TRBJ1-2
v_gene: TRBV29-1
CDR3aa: CSVDGGMNYGYTF

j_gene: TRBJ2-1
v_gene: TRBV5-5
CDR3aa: CASSLAARASSYNEQFF

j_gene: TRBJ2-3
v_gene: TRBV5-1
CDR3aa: CASSSIVSTDTQYF

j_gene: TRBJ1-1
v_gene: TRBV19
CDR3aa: CASSMGQVNTEAFF

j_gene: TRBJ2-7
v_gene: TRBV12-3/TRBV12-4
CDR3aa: CASRRTLDRGRVYEQYF

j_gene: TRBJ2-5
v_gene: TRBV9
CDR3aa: CASSVVDQETQYF

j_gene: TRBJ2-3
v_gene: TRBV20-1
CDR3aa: CSAWASGTDTQYF

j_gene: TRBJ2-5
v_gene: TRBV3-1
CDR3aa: CASSKDWATQETQYF

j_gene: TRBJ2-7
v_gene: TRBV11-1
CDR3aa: CASSPEGVLYEQYF

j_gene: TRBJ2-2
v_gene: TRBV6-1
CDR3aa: CASSGLGQTTGELFF

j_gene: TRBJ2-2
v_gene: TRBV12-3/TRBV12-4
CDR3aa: CASSSTLGQGTSNTGELFF

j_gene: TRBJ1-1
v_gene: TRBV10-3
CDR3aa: CAINKGMATEAFF

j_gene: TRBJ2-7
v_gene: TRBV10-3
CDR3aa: CALRTNSTSSYEQYF

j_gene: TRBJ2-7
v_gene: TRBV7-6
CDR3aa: CASSPNRLAGGPGYEQYF

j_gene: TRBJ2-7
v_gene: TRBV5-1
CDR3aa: CASKGNYEQYF

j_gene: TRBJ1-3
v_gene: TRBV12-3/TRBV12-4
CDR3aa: CTSSPRARDPSGNTIYF

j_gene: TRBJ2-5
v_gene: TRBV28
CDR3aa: CASSFAGARETQYF

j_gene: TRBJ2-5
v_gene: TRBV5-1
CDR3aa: CASSLGDREETQYF

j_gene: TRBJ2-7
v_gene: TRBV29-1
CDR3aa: CSVVGGRSYEQYF

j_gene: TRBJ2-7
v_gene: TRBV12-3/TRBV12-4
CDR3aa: CASSLKLAGDEQYF

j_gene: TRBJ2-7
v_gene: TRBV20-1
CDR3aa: CSARPPTSGVSYEQYF

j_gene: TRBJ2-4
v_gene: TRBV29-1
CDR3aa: CSVEWRGVAKNIQYF

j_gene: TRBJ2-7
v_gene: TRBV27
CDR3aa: CASRYCLGRWTGVSCDEQYF

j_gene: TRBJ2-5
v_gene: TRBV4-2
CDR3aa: CASSHRDRQETQYF

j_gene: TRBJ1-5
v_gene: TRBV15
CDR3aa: CATSRDLGDFNQPQHF

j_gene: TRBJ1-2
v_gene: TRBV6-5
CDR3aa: CASSYGTAGYGYTF

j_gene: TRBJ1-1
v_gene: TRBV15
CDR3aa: CATSRDLRQGIEAFF

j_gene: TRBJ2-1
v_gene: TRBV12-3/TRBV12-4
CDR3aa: CASSIRDQGFF

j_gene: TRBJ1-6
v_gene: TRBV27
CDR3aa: CASSLGTGANSPLHF

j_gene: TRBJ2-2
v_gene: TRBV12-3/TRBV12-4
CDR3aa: CASTILPSGTGELFF

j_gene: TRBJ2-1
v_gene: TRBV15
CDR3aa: CATSRVLGTGANEQFF